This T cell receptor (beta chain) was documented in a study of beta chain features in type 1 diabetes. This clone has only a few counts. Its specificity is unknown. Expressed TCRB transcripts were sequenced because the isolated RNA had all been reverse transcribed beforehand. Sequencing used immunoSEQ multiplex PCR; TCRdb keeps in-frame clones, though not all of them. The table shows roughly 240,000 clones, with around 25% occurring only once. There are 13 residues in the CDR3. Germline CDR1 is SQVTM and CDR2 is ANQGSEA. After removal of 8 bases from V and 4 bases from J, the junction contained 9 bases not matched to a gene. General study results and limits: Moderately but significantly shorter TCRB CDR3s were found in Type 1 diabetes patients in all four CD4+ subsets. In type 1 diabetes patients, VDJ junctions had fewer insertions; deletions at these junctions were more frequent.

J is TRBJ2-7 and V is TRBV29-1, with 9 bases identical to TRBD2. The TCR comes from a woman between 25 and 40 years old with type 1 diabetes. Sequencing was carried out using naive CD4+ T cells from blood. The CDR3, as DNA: TGCAGCATTCGGACTAGCGATCGTTACGAGCAGTACTTC. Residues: CSIRTSDRYEQYF.